This T cell receptor (beta chain) emerged from a study of T cell responses to AZD1222 COVID-19 vaccine. The study, taken as a whole, reports: Once two AZD1222 doses were given, Spike-specific TCR breadth and depth went up. Donors, mostly white British, included more females; clonal diversity was possibly underestimated.

Points on this clone: Its matching antigen is unknown.

Germline assignment: CDR1 KGHSY and CDR2 FQNENV. V was shortened by 4 bases and J by 5 bases, with 11 bases between the two germline ends. This CDR3 region has 13 residues. The protocol was immunoSEQ multiplex PCR, while the TCRdb copy is restricted to in-frame clones and leaves out a portion. The repertoire holds 110,000 or so clones, with more than 80% as singletons. The chain is built from TRBV16 and TRBJ1-1; D is unclear. This receptor was taken from an adult who received the MenACWY meningococcal vaccine as a control. This material consisted of peripheral blood, taken 28 days after the second dose of the MenACWY control vaccine. The CDR3: CASSPRVGTEAFF. The DNA for the CDR3 is TGTGCCAGCAGCCCCCGCGTCGGAACTGAAGCTTTCTTT.